The T cell receptor beta chain under discussion was sequenced for a study of blood T cell repertoires in COVID-19. Original methodology: Reference gene primer amplification yielded estimated nucleated cell counts. Sequenced by immunoSEQ multiplex PCR; TCRdb stores in-frame clones only, minus some. V, J and clone size derive from that table, while D and trimming were established from the DNA sequence. The profile shows around 120,000 clones, over 80% of them singletons. This TCR derives from a woman in her 70s with acute or convalescent COVID-19. Sequencing was done on a sample of peripheral blood.

The CDR3 spells CASSLKGLSNEQFF. CDR3 nucleotide sequence: TGTGCCAGCAGCTTAAAGGGACTCTCCAATGAGCAGTTCTTC. V is TRBV5-4 and J is TRBJ2-1; D perhaps matches TRBD2 (6 bases). Germline V gene data show CDR1 as SGHNT and CDR2 as YYREEE (reference sequence). The CDR3 is made up of 14 amino acids. Trimming took 2 bases from V and 6 from J, leaving 12 bases between them.